The sequence of this T cell receptor beta chain was determined in a study of OX40 agonist ivuxolimab in advanced cancers. Findings of the study overall: Expansion of clones was among the lowest in partial responders at 0.1-3.0 mg/kg.

Comments on this clone: The target antigen is unknown.

Per the germline V gene, CDR1 is SGHTA and CDR2 is FQGTGA. The CDR3 totals 15 residues. Trimming shortened V by 2 bases and J by 5 bases, and 13 bases separated the two germline ends. Repertoires were generated with immunoSEQ multiplex PCR, while TCRdb's copy carries only in-frame clones and drops some. The table includes around 54,000 clones, 85% to 95% detected once. Sequenced material: CD4+ or CD8+ T cells sorted from blood, taken in a trial of the OX40 agonist ivuxolimab. The origin of this receptor is an adult with an advanced solid tumor such as melanoma, head and neck, liver or kidney cancer. The chain links TRBV7-3 to TRBJ2-1; D may correspond to TRBD1 or TRBD2 (5 bases each). CDR3 sequence: CASSLFPGPDNEQFF. The CDR3, as DNA: TGTGCCAGCAGCTTATTTCCGGGACCCGACAATGAGCAGTTCTTC.